Listed below are T cell receptor beta chains from one sample, sequenced in a study of neurological immune-mediated disorders. One entry per CDR3 protein results from TCRdb running MiXCR on the 5' RACE reads. The sample holds approximately 58,000 distinct CDR3 sequences, 10% to 12% seen once. Sequenced input: PBMCs. The receptors were gathered from a man aged 60-69 years in good health. Both conserved end residues are part of each CDR3. The D gene is left open where the match is weak. Clone size is not always given. Where it is, it says once, few, many or a class for expanded clones.

j_call,v_call,clone_size,d_call,cdr3_aa,cdr3_nt
TRBJ2-3,TRBV11-3,.,TRBD2,CASSLSGTTSGGPRQDTDTQYF,TGTGCCAGCAGCTTATCCGGGACTACCAGCGGGGGGCCTCGCCAAGACACAGATACGCAGTATTTT
TRBJ1-1,TRBV10-3,many,.,CAISGGGRDSYTAFF,TGTGCCATCAGTGGGGGGGGCCGAGACAGCTACACGGCTTTCTTT
TRBJ2-3,TRBV5-1,many,.,CASSVRPPGTDTQYF,TGCGCCAGCAGCGTACGACCTCCAGGGACAGATACGCAGTATTTT
TRBJ2-2,TRBV27,many,TRBD1,CASRKGGRNTGELFF,TGTGCCAGCAGGAAAGGGGGCAGAAACACCGGGGAGCTGTTTTTT
TRBJ2-1,TRBV6-2/TRBV6-3,many,.,CASSYSGFSYNEQFF,TGTGCCAGCAGTTACTCTGGATTTTCCTACAATGAGCAGTTCTTC
TRBJ2-2,TRBV10-2,many,.,CASGPILKNTGELFF,TGCGCCAGCGGACCTATACTGAAGAACACCGGGGAGCTGTTTTTT
TRBJ1-3,TRBV7-2,many,.,CASSPGGIRGNTIYF,TGTGCCAGCAGCCCGGGGGGGATCCGGGGAAACACCATATATTTT
TRBJ2-7,TRBV29-1,many,TRBD1,CSVPGQGAYEQYF,TGCAGCGTTCCGGGACAGGGGGCATACGAGCAGTACTTC
TRBJ2-3,TRBV20-1,many,.,CSARVGGRLTDTQYF,TGCAGTGCTAGAGTGGGGGGCCGACTTACAGATACGCAGTATTTT
TRBJ2-7,TRBV10-3,many,.,CAISESGGKHYEQYF,TGTGCCATCAGTGAGTCAGGAGGTAAACACTACGAGCAGTACTTC
TRBJ2-7,TRBV27,many,.,CASSLSGTLEQYF,TGTGCCAGCAGTTTATCCGGGACACTCGAGCAGTACTTC
TRBJ2-5,TRBV7-9,many,TRBD2,CASSDSRTSGGSQETQYF,TGTGCCAGCAGCGATTCGAGGACTAGCGGGGGGTCCCAAGAGACCCAGTACTTC
TRBJ2-7,TRBV20-1,many,TRBD2,CSAREGAREYEQYF,TGCAGTGCTAGAGAAGGGGCGCGGGAGTACGAGCAGTACTTC
TRBJ2-7,TRBV7-2,many,.,CASSLGLGGLTVEQYF,TGTGCCAGCAGCTTAGGTCTAGGAGGGCTGACGGTGGAGCAGTACTTC
TRBJ1-1,TRBV4-1,many,.,CASSQDSRVPNTEAFF,TGCGCCAGCAGCCAAGATTCGCGGGTTCCGAACACTGAAGCTTTCTTT
TRBJ2-2,TRBV28,many,.,CASSAGDRAGTGELFF,TGTGCCAGCTCGGCTGGAGACAGGGCGGGGACCGGGGAGCTGTTTTTT
TRBJ1-3,TRBV5-1,many,.,CASSPAGSGNTIYF,TGCGCCAGCAGCCCGGCCGGATCTGGAAACACCATATATTTT
TRBJ2-1,TRBV6-1,many,TRBD1,CASSELAGGTYNEQFF,TGTGCCAGCAGTGAACTGGCAGGGGGCACGTACAATGAGCAGTTCTTC
TRBJ1-6,TRBV28,many,.,CASTPGRQNSPLHF,TGTGCCAGCACACCGGGACGTCAAAATTCACCCCTCCACTTT
TRBJ2-7,TRBV15,many,.,CATSKFTEREQYF,TGTGCCACCAGCAAATTTACGGAAAGGGAGCAGTACTTC
TRBJ1-2,TRBV20-1,many,TRBD1,CSASLRGQDGYTF,TGCAGTGCCTCTCTCAGGGGGCAAGACGGCTACACCTTC
TRBJ1-4,TRBV9,many,.,CASSPLDRGRELFF,TGTGCCAGCAGCCCGTTAGACCGGGGTCGGGAACTGTTTTTT
TRBJ2-2,TRBV5-1,many,.,CASSTAGATRELFF,TGCGCCAGCAGCACAGCCGGGGCCACCAGGGAGCTGTTTTTT
TRBJ2-2,TRBV5-1,many,.,CASRSFPGNSGELFF,TGCGCCAGCAGATCGTTCCCCGGGAACTCCGGGGAGCTGTTTTTT
TRBJ2-3,TRBV20-1,many,TRBD2,CSAPAGVPFVETDTQYF,TGCAGTGCGCCAGCGGGGGTCCCGTTCGTAGAAACAGATACGCAGTATTTT
TRBJ1-1,TRBV7-3,.,.,CASSCGTTNTEAFF,TGTGCCAGCAGCTGCGGGACAACTAACACTGAAGCTTTCTTT
TRBJ1-1,TRBV29-1,many,.,CSVMGASRGAFF,TGCAGCGTTATGGGGGCCTCTCGGGGAGCTTTCTTT
TRBJ2-4,TRBV20-1,many,.,CSAREMFGPKNIQYF,TGCAGTGCTAGAGAAATGTTTGGACCGAAAAACATTCAGTACTTC
TRBJ2-7,TRBV12-3/TRBV12-4,.,.,CVSSLVSDQYF,TGTGTCAGCAGTTTGGTTAGCGACCAGTACTTC
TRBJ2-1,TRBV24-1,many,.,CATSDPSPGGASYNEQFF,TGTGCCACCAGTGATCCCTCACCCGGCGGGGCCTCATACAATGAGCAGTTCTTC
TRBJ2-3,TRBV5-1,many,TRBD2,CASSPAASGGFSTDTQYF,TGCGCCAGCAGCCCGGCGGCTAGCGGGGGCTTCAGCACAGATACGCAGTATTTT
TRBJ1-2,TRBV4-1,many,.,CASSQERGGRSGTF,TGCGCCAGCAGCCAAGAGAGGGGGGGCCGATCTGGGACCTTC
TRBJ2-2,TRBV5-1,.,TRBD1,CASSSRQGKFAWELFF,TGCGCCAGCAGCTCCCGACAGGGTAAATTCGCCTGGGAGTTGTTTTTT
TRBJ2-3,TRBV29-1,many,.,CSVDFSTDTQYF,TGCAGCGTTGACTTTAGCACAGATACGCAGTATTTT
TRBJ2-5,TRBV24-1,.,.,CATSGAWGQETQYF,TGTGCCACCAGTGGGGCGTGGGGGCAAGAGACCCAGTACTTC
TRBJ1-1,TRBV5-4,many,.,CASSLSLQVTEAFF,TGTGCCAGCAGCTTAAGTCTTCAGGTTACTGAAGCTTTCTTT
TRBJ2-1,TRBV5-1,many,TRBD2,CASSTRGSGVDNEQFF,TGCGCCAGCAGCACCCGGGGTAGCGGGGTCGACAATGAGCAGTTCTTC
TRBJ1-1,TRBV5-1,many,.,CASSFSNRNTEAFF,TGCGCCAGCAGCTTCAGTAATCGGAACACTGAAGCTTTCTTT
TRBJ2-1,TRBV15,.,TRBD2,CATSRDVAGGRGNEQFF,TGTGCCACCAGCAGAGACGTGGCGGGGGGGCGGGGCAATGAGCAGTTCTTC
TRBJ1-6,TRBV5-5,many,TRBD1,CASSQRQGASSPLHF,TGTGCCAGCAGCCAAAGACAGGGGGCCTCATCACCCCTCCACTTT
TRBJ2-6,TRBV11-2,few,.,CASSKMTTGANVLTF,TGTGCCAGCAGTAAAATGACAACCGGGGCCAACGTCCTGACTTTC
TRBJ1-2,TRBV29-1,many,.,CSVEDSLGTYNYGYTF,TGCAGCGTTGAAGATTCGCTAGGAACCTATAACTATGGCTACACCTTC
TRBJ2-2,TRBV29-1,many,.,CSVGELNTGELFF,TGCAGCGTTGGGGAGTTGAACACCGGGGAGCTGTTTTTT
TRBJ1-5,TRBV4-3,many,.,CASSQDRNARAGPQHF,TGCGCCAGCAGCCAAGATCGGAATGCGAGGGCAGGGCCCCAGCATTTT
TRBJ2-3,TRBV5-1,many,TRBD2,CASSLVVTSTRGTDTQYF,TGCGCCAGCAGCTTGGTTGTGACTAGCACCAGAGGGACAGATACGCAGTATTTT
TRBJ2-3,TRBV20-1,many,TRBD2,CSAARTSGVSDTQYF,TGCAGTGCAGCCCGAACTAGCGGGGTATCAGATACGCAGTATTTT
TRBJ1-2,TRBV7-2,many,.,CASSLGGGPNYGYTF,TGTGCCAGCAGCTTAGGTGGGGGCCCTAACTATGGCTACACCTTC
TRBJ1-1,TRBV10-3,many,.,CAIKTVNTEAFF,TGTGCCATCAAAACAGTAAACACTGAAGCTTTCTTT
TRBJ2-1,TRBV20-1,.,TRBD2,CSASSLAAYNEQFF,TGCAGTGCTAGTAGTCTAGCGGCCTACAATGAGCAGTTCTTC
TRBJ2-3,TRBV6-5,many,.,CASRAGQHTDTQYF,TGTGCCAGCAGAGCCGGACAGCACACAGATACGCAGTATTTT
TRBJ1-1,TRBV20-1,many,.,CSAAGTMNTEAFF,TGCAGTGCAGCCGGGACCATGAACACTGAAGCTTTCTTT
TRBJ1-5,TRBV7-2,many,TRBD1,CASRHGQGRDQPQHF,TGTGCCAGCAGACATGGACAGGGCCGGGATCAGCCCCAGCATTTT
TRBJ1-2,TRBV6-2/TRBV6-3,many,.,CASSKGLYGYTF,TGTGCCAGCAGTAAGGGGCTCTATGGCTACACCTTC
TRBJ2-4,TRBV9,many,.,CASSPGVVKNIQYF,TGTGCCAGCAGCCCAGGGGTAGTAAAAAACATTCAGTACTTC
TRBJ1-1,TRBV7-9,many,.,CTSSPRSGPNTEAFF,TGTACCAGCAGCCCCCGATCGGGACCGAACACTGAAGCTTTCTTT
TRBJ1-5,TRBV7-8,many,.,CASSTRGVQPQHF,TGTGCCAGCAGTACCCGCGGGGTTCAGCCCCAGCATTTT
TRBJ2-1,TRBV7-2,.,.,CASSLYSGSSYNEQFF,TGTGCCAGCAGCTTATATAGCGGAAGCTCCTACAATGAGCAGTTCTTC